This TCR beta chain was identified in a study of radiotherapy plus CTLA-4 blockade in lung cancer. Germline trimming cut 7 bases from V and 0 bases from J; bases unmatched to any gene: 11. This CDR3 has 17 residues. Germline V gene data show CDR1 as SNHLY and CDR2 as FYNNEI. The repertoire was sequenced with immunoSEQ multiplex PCR; TCRdb's copy has only in-frame clones and lacks some. Among more than 100,000 clones listed, about 90% were seen once. The receptor comes from a human donor with non-small cell lung cancer that progressed on radiotherapy plus ipilimumab. This chain uses TRBV2 with TRBJ2-5; 10 positions match TRBD1. The material sequenced was peripheral blood, taken from a patient treated with radiotherapy plus ipilimumab. CDR3 DNA sequence: TGTGCCAGCACCGCGATACCGGACAGGGGGTACCAAGAGACCCAGTACTTC. It is translated as CASTAIPDRGYQETQYF.